The rows below give T cell receptor beta chains drawn from one sample of a study of PD-1 blockade in classical Hodgkin lymphoma. Here immunoSEQ multiplex PCR was the method, and the copy in TCRdb shows in-frame clones only, minus some. In the table there are fewer than 25,000 clones, roughly 89% of which are singletons. This sample comprised peripheral blood mononuclear cells (PBMCs), obtained before the second cycle of nivolumab. These receptor sequences come from a human donor with classical Hodgkin lymphoma. CDR3s include the opening cysteine and the closing phenylalanine or tryptophan. Fields, in order: CDR3 DNA, CDR3 protein, J gene, clone size, CDR3 length, D gene, V gene. A D gene is named only where the DNA matches it firmly. A clone size is listed for some rows: how often the clone was seen (once, few, many), or a class if it is expanded.

CDR3 DNA: TGTGCCAGCAGAATGAAGAGGTTCACTGAAGCTTTCTTT
CDR3 protein: CASRMKRFTEAFF
J gene: TRBJ1-1
clone size: -
CDR3 length: 13
D gene: -
V gene: TRBV27

CDR3 DNA: TGTGCCAGCAGCCGCTTTCCTGTGGAAAATCAGCCCCAGCATTTT
CDR3 protein: CASSRFPVENQPQHF
J gene: TRBJ1-5
clone size: few
CDR3 length: 15
D gene: -
V gene: TRBV7-9

CDR3 DNA: TGCGCCAGCAGCTTGACTAGCGGGACATACAATGAGCAGTTCTTC
CDR3 protein: CASSLTSGTYNEQFF
J gene: TRBJ2-1
clone size: few
CDR3 length: 15
D gene: TRBD2
V gene: TRBV5-1

CDR3 DNA: TGTGCCAGCAGAGGACTTATGAACACTGAAGCTTTCTTT
CDR3 protein: CASRGLMNTEAFF
J gene: TRBJ1-1
clone size: few
CDR3 length: 13
D gene: -
V gene: TRBV25-1

CDR3 DNA: TGCAGCGTTGACAGGGGCACTGAAGCTTTCTTT
CDR3 protein: CSVDRGTEAFF
J gene: TRBJ1-1
clone size: few
CDR3 length: 11
D gene: -
V gene: TRBV29-1

CDR3 DNA: TGTGCCAGCAGCCCGAAGGGTCCGGGGCTTAACACTGAAGCTTTCTTT
CDR3 protein: CASSPKGPGLNTEAFF
J gene: TRBJ1-1
clone size: -
CDR3 length: 16
D gene: -
V gene: TRBV7-6

CDR3 DNA: TGCGCCAGCAGCCAAGATTTAGGGGCTAGAGGAGGGGGCTACACCTTC
CDR3 protein: CASSQDLGARGGGYTF
J gene: TRBJ1-2
clone size: -
CDR3 length: 16
D gene: -
V gene: TRBV4-3

CDR3 DNA: TGCGCCAGCAGCCAGATGACAGGGGTTGGCGAGCAGTACTTC
CDR3 protein: CASSQMTGVGEQYF
J gene: TRBJ2-7
clone size: -
CDR3 length: 14
D gene: TRBD1
V gene: TRBV4-1

CDR3 DNA: TGTGCCAGCAGCATACACCTACTTAGATTTAACACCGGGGAGCTGTTTTTT
CDR3 protein: CASSIHLLRFNTGELFF
J gene: TRBJ2-2
clone size: -
CDR3 length: 17
D gene: -
V gene: TRBV5-6

CDR3 DNA: TGCGCCAGCACCCCGATGGACAGGGCTGGTGGCTACACCTTC
CDR3 protein: CASTPMDRAGGYTF
J gene: TRBJ1-2
clone size: -
CDR3 length: 14
D gene: TRBD1
V gene: TRBV5-1

CDR3 DNA: TGTGCCAGCAGTTCGACCTACGAGCAGTACTTC
CDR3 protein: CASSSTYEQYF
J gene: TRBJ2-7
clone size: -
CDR3 length: 11
D gene: -
V gene: TRBV6-6

CDR3 DNA: TGCGCCAGCAGCTTGGACCGATTAGAGACCCAGTACTTC
CDR3 protein: CASSLDRLETQYF
J gene: TRBJ2-5
clone size: -
CDR3 length: 13
D gene: -
V gene: TRBV5-1

CDR3 DNA: TGTGCCAGCAGTGACATACACGGGGACAGCTCCTACGAGCAGTACTTC
CDR3 protein: CASSDIHGDSSYEQYF
J gene: TRBJ2-7
clone size: medium-sized
CDR3 length: 16
D gene: TRBD1
V gene: TRBV6-1

CDR3 DNA: TGTGCCAGCAGCAAAGCGGGGGACAGGGTATACGGCTACACCTTC
CDR3 protein: CASSKAGDRVYGYTF
J gene: TRBJ1-2
clone size: -
CDR3 length: 15
D gene: -
V gene: TRBV21-1

CDR3 DNA: TGTGCCAGCAGCTCACAGGGGGATAATTCACCCCTCCACTTT
CDR3 protein: CASSSQGDNSPLHF
J gene: TRBJ1-6
clone size: -
CDR3 length: 14
D gene: TRBD1
V gene: TRBV7-9

CDR3 DNA: TGTGCCAGCAGCTTAGGAGCCGGGGGCGAGCAGTACTTC
CDR3 protein: CASSLGAGGEQYF
J gene: TRBJ2-7
clone size: few
CDR3 length: 13
D gene: -
V gene: TRBV7-8

CDR3 DNA: TGTGCCAGCAGCTTAGGAGTACAGGGATTCTATGGCTACACCTTC
CDR3 protein: CASSLGVQGFYGYTF
J gene: TRBJ1-2
clone size: -
CDR3 length: 15
D gene: -
V gene: TRBV13

CDR3 DNA: TGTGCCAGCAGACGGACTGGATCTAGCACAGATACGCAGTATTTT
CDR3 protein: CASRRTGSSTDTQYF
J gene: TRBJ2-3
clone size: -
CDR3 length: 15
D gene: -
V gene: TRBV6-4

CDR3 DNA: TGTGCCAGCAGCTTAGAAAGACTATTCTCAGAGACCCAGTACTTC
CDR3 protein: CASSLERLFSETQYF
J gene: TRBJ2-5
clone size: -
CDR3 length: 15
D gene: -
V gene: TRBV7-9

CDR3 DNA: TGTGCCAGCAGCTTTAGGTTAACCCCAGGGGGCATCTCACCCCTCCACTTT
CDR3 protein: CASSFRLTPGGISPLHF
J gene: TRBJ1-6
clone size: -
CDR3 length: 17
D gene: TRBD1
V gene: TRBV5-6

CDR3 DNA: TGTGCCAGCAGCTTAGACAGGGGAGGGGGCACTGAAGCTTTCTTT
CDR3 protein: CASSLDRGGGTEAFF
J gene: TRBJ1-1
clone size: few
CDR3 length: 15
D gene: TRBD1
V gene: TRBV7-9

CDR3 DNA: TGCGCCAGCAGCTTCGACAGCTCTGGAAACACCATATATTTT
CDR3 protein: CASSFDSSGNTIYF
J gene: TRBJ1-3
clone size: -
CDR3 length: 14
D gene: -
V gene: TRBV5-1

CDR3 DNA: TGTGCCAGCAGCTTGGAAGGGGCCTCTGCCAAAAACATTCAGTACTTC
CDR3 protein: CASSLEGASAKNIQYF
J gene: TRBJ2-4
clone size: -
CDR3 length: 16
D gene: -
V gene: TRBV5-4

CDR3 DNA: TGTGCCAGCAGCCTGACAGGGTGGGATCAGCCCCAGCATTTT
CDR3 protein: CASSLTGWDQPQHF
J gene: TRBJ1-5
clone size: few
CDR3 length: 14
D gene: TRBD1
V gene: TRBV5-6

CDR3 DNA: TGTGCCAGCAGCTTAAGGACAGGGATCTCCTACGAGCAGTACTTC
CDR3 protein: CASSLRTGISYEQYF
J gene: TRBJ2-7
clone size: -
CDR3 length: 15
D gene: TRBD1
V gene: TRBV7-2

CDR3 DNA: TGTGCCAGCAGCCAGGGCAGGTCGAACACTGAAGCTTTCTTT
CDR3 protein: CASSQGRSNTEAFF
J gene: TRBJ1-1
clone size: -
CDR3 length: 14
D gene: -
V gene: TRBV14

CDR3 DNA: TGCGCCAGCAGCTCCGGACAGCCTAATGAAAAACTGTTTTTT
CDR3 protein: CASSSGQPNEKLFF
J gene: TRBJ1-4
clone size: -
CDR3 length: 14
D gene: -
V gene: TRBV5-1

CDR3 DNA: TGCGCCAGCAGCTTAGGCGGACGGACAGGGGAACACTACGAGCAGTACTTC
CDR3 protein: CASSLGGRTGEHYEQYF
J gene: TRBJ2-7
clone size: once
CDR3 length: 17
D gene: TRBD1
V gene: TRBV5-1

CDR3 DNA: TGTGCCAGCAACTTCGCCGGGGAGCTGTTTTTT
CDR3 protein: CASNFAGELFF
J gene: TRBJ2-2
clone size: -
CDR3 length: 11
D gene: -
V gene: TRBV2

CDR3 DNA: TGTGCCAGCAGAACAAGTCCGTCTAACTATGGCTACACCTTC
CDR3 protein: CASRTSPSNYGYTF
J gene: TRBJ1-2
clone size: -
CDR3 length: 14
D gene: -
V gene: TRBV6-5

CDR3 DNA: TGTGCCAGCAGCTTTCAGACACCGGCTAACTATGGCTACACCTTC
CDR3 protein: CASSFQTPANYGYTF
J gene: TRBJ1-2
clone size: -
CDR3 length: 15
D gene: -
V gene: TRBV7-3

CDR3 DNA: TGCGCCAGCAGGGTTAATGCAGCTAATGAAAAACTGTTTTTT
CDR3 protein: CASRVNAANEKLFF
J gene: TRBJ1-4
clone size: -
CDR3 length: 14
D gene: -
V gene: TRBV5-1

CDR3 DNA: TGCGCCAGCTCCCCGGGGGGGCCCAACAATGAGCAGTTCTTC
CDR3 protein: CASSPGGPNNEQFF
J gene: TRBJ2-1
clone size: -
CDR3 length: 14
D gene: TRBD2
V gene: TRBV5-1

CDR3 DNA: TGTGCCACCACCTCTGGGACACCTAATGAAAAACTGTTTTTT
CDR3 protein: CATTSGTPNEKLFF
J gene: TRBJ1-4
clone size: few
CDR3 length: 14
D gene: -
V gene: TRBV7-9

CDR3 DNA: TGTGCCAGCAGGTCGACTAGCTGGCGAGCTTTCTTT
CDR3 protein: CASRSTSWRAFF
J gene: TRBJ1-1
clone size: -
CDR3 length: 12
D gene: -
V gene: TRBV6-5

CDR3 DNA: TGTGCCAGTAGTATAGGTGGCTTGGACAGTCGGGAAAAACTGTTTTTT
CDR3 protein: CASSIGGLDSREKLFF
J gene: TRBJ1-4
clone size: -
CDR3 length: 16
D gene: -
V gene: TRBV19